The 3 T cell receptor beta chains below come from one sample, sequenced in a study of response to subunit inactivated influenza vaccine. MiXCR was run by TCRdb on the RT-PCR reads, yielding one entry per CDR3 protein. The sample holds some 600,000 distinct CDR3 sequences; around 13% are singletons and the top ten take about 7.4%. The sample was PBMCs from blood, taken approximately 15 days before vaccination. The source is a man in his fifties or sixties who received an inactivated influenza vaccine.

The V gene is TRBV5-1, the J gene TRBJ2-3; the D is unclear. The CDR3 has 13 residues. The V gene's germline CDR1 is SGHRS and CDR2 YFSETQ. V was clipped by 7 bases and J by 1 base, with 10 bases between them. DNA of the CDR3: TGCGCCAGCTACTCTCTGGGCACAGATACGCAGTATTTT. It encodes CASYSLGTDTQYF. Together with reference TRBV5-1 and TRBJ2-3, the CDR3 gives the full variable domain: KAGVTQTPRYLIKTRGQQVTLSCSPISGHRSVSWYQQTPGQGLQFLFEYFSETQRNKGNFPGRFSGRQFSNSRSEMNVSTLELGDSALYLCASYSLGTDTQYFGPGTRLTVL.

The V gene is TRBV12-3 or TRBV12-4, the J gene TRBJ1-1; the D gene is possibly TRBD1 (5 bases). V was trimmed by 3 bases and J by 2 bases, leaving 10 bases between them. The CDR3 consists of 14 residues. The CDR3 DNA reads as TGTGCCAGCAGTTTGGCCAGGGTTAACACTGAAGCTTTCTTT. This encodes CASSLARVNTEAFF.

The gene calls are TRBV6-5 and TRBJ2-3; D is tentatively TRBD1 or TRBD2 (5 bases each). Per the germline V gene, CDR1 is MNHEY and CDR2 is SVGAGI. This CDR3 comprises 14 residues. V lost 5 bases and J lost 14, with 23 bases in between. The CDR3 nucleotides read TGTGCCAGCAGTCTCGACTGGGGGTGGGGTGTTGGGTATTTT. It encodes CASSLDWGWGVGYF.